The 32 T cell receptor beta chains reported below all come from one sample, sequenced in a study of shared clonotypes between healthy human individuals. TCRdb keeps only in-frame clones here, not all; method: immunoSEQ multiplex PCR. Of about 640,000 clones listed, approximately 79% are singletons. Sequenced input: memory CD4+ T cells sorted from blood. The sample's subset: CD45RA-negative fraction. Receptors were obtained from a woman in her 30s in good health.

The genes are TRBV13 and TRBJ2-7; D tentatively reads TRBD1 or TRBD2 (5 bases each). The germline V and J ends were trimmed by 6 bases and 2 bases, with 14 bases remaining between them. The CDR3 extends over 14 amino acids. Germline CDR1 is PRHDT and CDR2 is FYEKMQ (reference sequence). The CDR3, as DNA: TGTGCCAGCAGAGTCGCAGGGCGGGCCTACGAGCAGTACTTC. The encoded protein is CASRVAGRAYEQYF.

The V call is TRBV28, the J call TRBJ1-5; TRBD1 is a possible D gene (6 bases). Trimming took 0 bases from V and 6 from J, leaving 12 bases between them. Germline CDR1 reads MDHEN; CDR2 reads SYDVKM. The CDR3 has 15 amino acids. In DNA form, the CDR3 reads TGTGCCAGCAGTTTATGGGGGGGCGGGGGTCAGCCCCAGCATTTT. It codes for CASSLWGGGGQPQHF.

The chain recombines TRBV5-4 with TRBJ2-1; TRBD2 agrees at 13 bases. Germline assignment: CDR1 SGHNT and CDR2 YYREEE (reference sequence). The CDR3 sequence is 16 residues long. J was trimmed by 9 bases and V by 0 bases; bases with no gene match: 6. In DNA, the CDR3 is TGTGCCAGCAGCTTGGCGGGGACTAGCGGGAAGAGTGAGCAGTTCTTC. Translating gives CASSLAGTSGKSEQFF.

The gene calls are TRBV27 and TRBJ2-3; D gene unclear. CDR1 is MNHEY, CDR2 SMNVEV, per germline (reference sequence). V was pared by 2 bases and J by 1 base, with 7 bases between. The CDR3 is 14 residues long. The CDR3 bases are TGTGCCAGCAGTTTAGGTGTCGGCACAGATACGCAGTATTTT. Translating it yields CASSLGVGTDTQYF.

V usage is TRBV7-6 and J usage is TRBJ1-5, with 10 bases identical to TRBD1. The CDR3 has 19 residues. The V gene end was trimmed by 5 bases and the J gene end by 1 base; junction bases not matched to a gene: 14. Germline-derived CDR1 and CDR2 are SGHVS and FNYEAQ. CDR3 region: CASSVTWDRGELSNQPQHF. The CDR3 region has the DNA TGTGCCAGCAGCGTCACTTGGGACAGGGGTGAGCTGAGCAATCAGCCCCAGCATTTT.

This clone was found a few times. The rearrangement joins TRBV5-1 to TRBJ2-1; maybe TRBD1 (6 bases). Per the germline V gene, CDR1 is SGHRS and CDR2 is YFSETQ. The CDR3 is 14 residues long. Trimming took 1 base from V and 6 from J, leaving 11 bases between them. Here the CDR3 reads CASSLFGQLNEQFF. CDR3 coding DNA: TGCGCCAGCAGCTTGTTCGGACAGCTCAATGAGCAGTTCTTC.

The chain is built from TRBV30 and TRBJ2-7; D is uncertain. V was trimmed by 4 bases and J by 4 bases, leaving 11 bases between them. The CDR3 length is 12 residues. The germline V gene encodes CDR1 GTSNPN and CDR2 SVGIG (reference sequence). The CDR3 region has the DNA TGTGCCTGGACCAAACTGGCGTACGAGCAGTACTTC. Translation: CAWTKLAYEQYF.

About this clone itself: Being one base from a much bigger clone, this may be a read error. Additional DNA sequences in this sample encode the identical CDR3. The chain uses TRBV5-1 and TRBJ2-3; D is unresolved. V dropped 2 bases and J dropped 3 bases, with 7 bases sitting between them. Germline V gene data show CDR1 as SGHRS and CDR2 as YFSETQ. This CDR3 contains 13 residues. CDR3 bases: TGCGCCAGCAGCTTTGGTCAGACAGATACGCAGTATTTT. It is translated as CASSFGQTDTQYF.

The chain couples TRBV4-1 to TRBJ1-5; D remains ambiguous. The CDR3 is 14 residues long. Germline assignment: CDR1 MGHRA and CDR2 YSYEKL. V lost 4 bases to trimming and J lost 6 bases, with 13 bases between them. CDR3 sequence (DNA): TGCGCCAGCAGCCCCCGGCCTGAGGGTCAGCCCCAGCATTTT. This translates into CASSPRPEGQPQHF.

The gene calls are TRBV18 and TRBJ2-5; D is perhaps TRBD1 (6 bases). This CDR3 comprises 16 residues. V lost 3 bases and J 5 bases, leaving 19 bases between the germline ends. The germline V gene has CDR1 KGHSH and CDR2 LQKENI. The CDR3 region has the DNA TGTGCCAGCTCACCCAGGGGCCAGGCATTCTCCGAGACCCAGTACTTC. Protein: CASSPRGQAFSETQYF.

This chain uses TRBV5-1 with TRBJ2-4; TRBD1 or TRBD2 may be the D gene (5 bases each). Per the germline V gene, CDR1 is SGHRS and CDR2 is YFSETQ. Deletions cut 3 bases from V and 8 bases from J, with 9 bases between. This CDR3 contains 12 residues. This CDR3 reads CASSSEGYIQYF. The CDR3 DNA is TGCGCCAGCAGCTCTGAGGGGTACATTCAGTACTTC.

The J gene is TRBJ1-2, the V gene TRBV7-5. TRBV7-5 has pseudogene status. CDR3 length: 13 residues. The chain's CDR3 is CASSLGGNYGYTF. The CDR3 DNA follows: TGTGCCAGCAGCTTAGGGGGGAACTATGGCTACACCTTC.

The chain combines TRBV18 with TRBJ2-7; the D is unclear. V was trimmed by 3 bases and J by 2 bases, leaving 14 bases between them. Germline lookup yields CDR1 KGHSH and CDR2 LQKENI. The CDR3 is 15 residues long. DNA of the CDR3: TGTGCCAGCTCACCTGATAACAGAAGAGCCTACGAGCAGTACTTC. Its translation: CASSPDNRRAYEQYF.

This clone was found a few times. V gene TRBV6-1 combines with J gene TRBJ2-3; D is possibly TRBD2 (7 bases). Germline V CDR1 and CDR2: MNHNS, SASEGT. V was pared by 7 bases and J by 3 bases, with 17 bases between. The CDR3 is 15 amino acids. The CDR3 bases are TGTGCCAGCACACGGGGGAGGGGGGTAACAGATACGCAGTATTTT. Translation gives CASTRGRGVTDTQYF.

V is TRBV4-1 and J is TRBJ2-5; TRBD2 matches at 14 bases. CDR3 length: 16 residues. The germline V gene has CDR1 MGHRA and CDR2 YSYEKL. Germline trimming cut 3 bases from V and 4 bases from J; bases unmatched to any gene: 4. In DNA, the CDR3 is TGCGCCAGCAGCCAGAGACTAGCGGGGGGGGCAGAGACCCAGTACTTC. Protein product: CASSQRLAGGAETQYF.

This clone has a single count. The CDR3 protein is CASTGLNYGYTF. CDR3 in DNA: TGTGCCAGCACCGGACTTAACTATGGCTACACCTTC. This chain connects TRBV28 to TRBJ1-2; D gene unclear. V lost 7 bases, J lost 1 base, and 7 bases lay in between. Germline loops: CDR1 MDHEN, CDR2 SYDVKM. The CDR3 sequence is 12 residues long.

The chain carries TRBV19 and TRBJ2-7; 10 bases match TRBD2. The ends lost 3 bases at V and 6 bases at J; junction bases unmatched: 8. CDR1 and CDR2 (germline): LNHDA, SQIVND (reference sequence). The CDR3 runs to 15 residues. As DNA, the CDR3 is TGTGCCAGTAGTATGATGGGGCTAGCGGGAGTCGAGCAGTACTTC. Its protein product is CASSMMGLAGVEQYF.

The chain combines TRBV11-2 with TRBJ1-1; D call uncertain. This CDR3 spans 14 amino acids. Germline CDR1 SGHAT, CDR2 FQNNGV. V was pared by 0 bases and J by 2 bases, with 7 bases between. CDR3 residues: CASSLDLSNTEAFF. The CDR3, as DNA: TGTGCCAGCAGCTTAGATCTCTCCAACACTGAAGCTTTCTTT.

For the CDR3, the DNA is TGTGCCAGCAGGACGACAGGTAGGAACGAGCAGTACTTC. It encodes CASRTTGRNEQYF. V is TRBV6-1 and J is TRBJ2-7; D might be TRBD1 (6 bases). Germline CDR1 reads MNHNS; CDR2 reads SASEGT. Trimming removed 6 bases from V and 5 bases from J, with 14 bases in between. The CDR3 covers 13 residues.

This clone is a singleton in its sample. It may be a read error: a sequence one base away is much more abundant. Different DNA sequences within this sample yield the same CDR3. The CDR3 loop is CASSYTTDTQYF. CDR3 sequence (DNA): TGTGCCAGCAGTTATACCACAGATACGCAGTATTTT. The chain recombines TRBV6-5 with TRBJ2-3, with no clear D. This CDR3 has 12 amino acids. With 3 bases removed from V and 2 bases from J, the gap between germline ends came to 3 bases. CDR1 is MNHEY, CDR2 SVGAGI, per germline.

This sequence joins TRBV28 and TRBJ1-1; perhaps TRBD1 as D (5 bases). CDR1 MDHEN and CDR2 SYDVKM come from the germline V gene. The CDR3 runs 14 residues. V was clipped by 6 bases and J by 6 bases, with 17 bases between them. The CDR3 reads CASSTASGFAEAFF. As DNA, the CDR3 is TGTGCCAGCAGCACAGCCTCAGGGTTCGCTGAAGCTTTCTTT. The whole variable domain, remainder taken from reference TRBV28 and TRBJ1-1, is DVKVTQSSRYLVKRTGEKVFLECVQDMDHENMFWYRQDPGLGLRLIYFSYDVKMKEKGDIPEGYSVSREKKERFSLILESASTNQTSMYLCASSTASGFAEAFFGQGTRLTVV.

The rearrangement links TRBV19 to TRBJ1-1; D is uncertain. The CDR3 has 13 amino acids. Germline assignment: CDR1 LNHDA and CDR2 SQIVND (reference sequence). Trimming shortened V by 5 bases and J by 4 bases, and 11 bases separated the two germline ends. The CDR3 region has the DNA TGTGCCAGTAGTCGAGGGTCGGGCACTGAAGCTTTCTTT. This encodes CASSRGSGTEAFF. Full variable domain (remainder filled in from reference TRBV19 and TRBJ1-1): DGGITQSPKYLFRKEGQNVTLSCEQNLNHDAMYWYRQDPGQGLRLIYYSQIVNDFQKGDIAEGYSVSREKKESFPLTVTSAQKNPTAFYLCASSRGSGTEAFFGQGTRLTVV.

The J gene is TRBJ2-3, the V gene TRBV30, with 10 nucleotides matching TRBD2. After removal of 1 base from V and 3 bases from J, the junction contained 4 bases not matched to a gene. The CDR3 is 15 residues long. Germline V gene sequence: CDR1 GTSNPN, CDR2 SVGIG (reference sequence). The CDR3 coding sequence is TGTGCCTGGAGTGCGGCTAGCGGGAGTACAGATACGCAGTATTTT. Translating it yields CAWSAASGSTDTQYF.

J is TRBJ2-7 and V is TRBV7-8; D possibly corresponds to TRBD1 (5 bases). The V end was cut by 5 bases, the J end by 3 bases, with 8 bases between. Germline loops: CDR1 SGHVS, CDR2 FQNEAQ. CDR3 length equals 12 residues. CDR3 region: CASSGRVYEQYF. The DNA for the CDR3 is TGTGCCAGCAGCGGCAGGGTCTACGAGCAGTACTTC.

The chain carries TRBV6-1 and TRBJ1-5, with D hard to call. V was trimmed by 8 bases and J by 0 bases, leaving 11 bases between them. Looked up from germline, CDR1 is MNHNS and CDR2 is SASEGT. The CDR3 is 14 residues long. The DNA of the CDR3 is TGTGCCAGCGGCCCAGACTCTAGCAATCAGCCCCAGCATTTT. Translated, it gives CASGPDSSNQPQHF.

This chain links TRBV11-1 with TRBJ2-7; perhaps D is TRBD1 or TRBD2 (6 bases each). In germline, CDR1 is SGHAT, CDR2 FQDESV (reference sequence). With 1 base removed from V and 0 bases from J, the gap between germline ends came to 16 bases. This CDR3 has 17 residues. The CDR3 nucleotides read TGTGCCAGCAGCTTAGAGGGGGACTCAATTTCCTCCTACGAGCAGTACTTC. Translation gives CASSLEGDSISSYEQYF.

This clone was seen only once. Other DNA sequences of this sample code for an identical CDR3. J is TRBJ1-3 and V is TRBV10-1; D is uncertain. The V end lost 8 bases, the J end lost 4 bases, and 9 bases lay between the germline ends. CDR1 and CDR2 from the germline V gene are WNHNN and SYGVQD (reference sequence). CDR3 size: 12 residues. CDR3 amino acids: CASSENGNTIYF. CDR3 DNA sequence: TGCGCCAGCTCCGAAAACGGAAACACCATATATTTT.

The V call is TRBV5-1, the J call TRBJ2-7, with TRBD1 as a possible D gene (7 bases). V dropped 3 bases and J dropped 3 bases, with 19 bases sitting between them. The CDR3 covers 16 residues. CDR1 and CDR2 from the germline V gene are SGHRS and YFSETQ. In DNA form, the CDR3 reads TGCGCCAGCAGCTGGACCATTCAGGGGGGACGCTACGAGCAGTACTTC. It is translated as CASSWTIQGGRYEQYF.

In its sample, this clone was seen a few times. V usage is TRBV27 and J usage is TRBJ1-1; D call uncertain. Germline V gene data show CDR1 as MNHEY and CDR2 as SMNVEV (reference sequence). The CDR3 has 14 residues. V dropped 6 bases and J dropped 0 bases, with 11 bases sitting between them. CDR3 loop: CASRPRVLNTEAFF. In DNA form, the CDR3 reads TGTGCCAGCAGACCGAGGGTCTTGAACACTGAAGCTTTCTTT.

This clone showed up just once. V and J are TRBV7-9 and TRBJ2-7; D might be TRBD2 (6 bases). The V gene's germline CDR1 is SEHNR and CDR2 FQNEAQ (reference sequence). Trimming took 1 base from V and 3 from J, leaving 13 bases between them. The CDR3 is 15 residues long. In DNA form, the CDR3 reads TGTGCCAGCAGCTTAGGACCGGGAGCTTTCTACGAGCAGTACTTC. Amino acid sequence: CASSLGPGAFYEQYF. The full variable domain, completed using reference TRBV7-9 and TRBJ2-7, is DTGVSQNPRHKITKRGQNVTFRCDPISEHNRLYWYRQTLGQGPEFLTYFQNEAQLEKSRLLSDRFSAERPKGSFSTLEIQRTEQGDSAMYLCASSLGPGAFYEQYFGPGTRLTVT.

This clone occurred once. The V and J genes are TRBV5-1 and TRBJ2-3; TRBD2 matches 14 bases. Germline V gene sequence: CDR1 SGHRS, CDR2 YFSETQ. The length of the CDR3 is 18 residues. V lost 4 bases, J lost 1 base, and 8 bases stayed unmatched. The CDR3 here is CASSVGTSGSSGTDTQYF. Written as DNA, the CDR3 is TGCGCCAGCAGCGTCGGGACTAGCGGGAGTAGTGGCACAGATACGCAGTATTTT.

The J gene is TRBJ2-7, the V gene TRBV5-1; 9 positions match TRBD1. V lost 1 base and J lost 4; bases outside the gene matches: 3. The length of the CDR3 is 14 residues. Germline V gives CDR1 SGHRS, CDR2 YFSETQ. The DNA of the CDR3 is TGCGCCAGCAGCTTGACAGGGGGCCAATACGAGCAGTACTTC. Translation gives CASSLTGGQYEQYF.